This T cell receptor beta chain stems from a study of beta chain features in type 1 diabetes. Study background: Examination covered some 99,000,000 sorted cells spanning all samples. Regarding the study as a whole: People with Type 1 diabetes carried modestly yet significantly shorter TCRB CDR3s in all four CD4+ subsets.

From germline, CDR1 is MNHEY and CDR2 SVGAGI. The length of the CDR3 is 15 residues. The germline V and J ends were trimmed by 0 bases and 0 bases, with 9 bases remaining between them. It was via CD45RO/CCR7/CD25/CD127/CD95/CD27 that CD4+ naive, central memory, regulatory and stem cell-like memory cells were sorted. Expressed TCRB transcripts got sequenced, as all isolated RNA was reverse transcribed. Measured with immunoSEQ multiplex PCR; TCRdb has only the in-frame clones, and not every one. Of more than 300,000 clones in the sample, over 8.5% are singletons; the top ten hold approximately 0.55%. This clone was recorded a few times. Its antigen remains unknown.

The rearrangement joins TRBV6-5 to TRBJ2-7; D remains unclear. Material for sequencing was central memory CD4+ T cells from blood. The sequence came from a man in his thirties or forties with type 1 diabetes. The CDR3 DNA reads as TGTGCCAGCAGTTACTCAGGACGATTCTCCTACGAGCAGTACTTC. Protein: CASSYSGRFSYEQYF.